This TCR beta chain stems from a study of post-analysis software for immune sequencing data. Sequencing libraries made from TCR beta cDNA carried unique molecular identifiers. TCRdb ran MiXCR on the PCR reads and lists one entry per CDR3 protein. The table records more than 450,000 distinct CDR3 sequences, roughly two fifths of them present only once. Germline V gives CDR1 SEHNR, CDR2 FQNEAQ (reference sequence). V dropped 5 bases and J dropped 5 bases, with 7 bases sitting between them. This CDR3 has 12 amino acids. This clonotype was found a few times. Its target is unknown. Study outcomes and limitations: With TRBV5-6, TRBV5-1 and TRBV20-1 included, roughly five TRBV segments were more frequent in patients than in controls.

V usage is TRBV7-9 and J usage is TRBJ2-1, with D unresolved. The sequenced material came from blood. The source of this sequence is a girl between 5 and 17 years old with multiple sclerosis. CDR3 DNA: TGTGCCAGCAGCCGCAGAGACAATGAGCAGTTCTTC. It is translated as CASSRRDNEQFF.